This TCR beta chain was recovered during a study of blood T cell repertoires in COVID-19. The protocol was immunoSEQ multiplex PCR, while the TCRdb copy is restricted to in-frame clones and leaves out a portion. The sample holds about 280,000 clones, around 88% seen once. Germline assignment: CDR1 SGHKS and CDR2 YYEKEE (reference sequence). CDR3 length: 14 residues. With 4 bases removed from V and 5 bases from J, the gap between germline ends came to 16 bases. Sequencing used PBMCs or T cells enriched from blood (not recorded which). The receptor's source is a woman aged 40 to 55 who had recovered from COVID-19. The chain combines TRBV5-5 with TRBJ2-7; tentatively, D is TRBD1 (6 bases). For the CDR3, the DNA is TGTGCCAGCAGCACGTTCCAGGGGAGAGACGAGCAGTACTTC. This sequence encodes CASSTFQGRDEQYF. Drawing the rest from reference TRBV5-5 and TRBJ2-7, the complete variable domain is DAGVTQSPTHLIKTRGQQVTLRCSPISGHKSVSWYQQVLGQGPQFIFQYYEKEERGRGNFPDRFSARQFPNYSSELNVNALLLGDSALYLCASSTFQGRDEQYFGPGTRLTVT.